The 5 T cell receptor beta chains given below trace back to one sample, sequenced in a study of cytomegalovirus exposure and HLA in healthy donors. The PCR was carried out with 60 Vbeta primers and 13 Jbeta primers. TCRdb's copy holds only in-frame clones and misses some; the assay was immunoSEQ multiplex PCR. There are 74,000 or so clones in the sample; about 80% occur only once, and around 3% lies in the top ten. The sequencing sample was made of PBMCs. Receptors originate from a man in his fifties or sixties in good health and CMV-seropositive.

The chain employs TRBV19 and TRBJ1-1; D is perhaps TRBD1 (6 bases). Trimming removed 3 bases from V and 0 bases from J, with 8 bases in between. CDR3 length: 14 residues. Germline V CDR1 and CDR2: LNHDA, SQIVND (reference sequence). The CDR3 DNA is TGTGCCAGTAGTATCGGGGGGCTGAACACTGAAGCTTTCTTT. Protein sequence: CASSIGGLNTEAFF.

The CDR3: CASRNLPSGKDTQYF. The CDR3 DNA reads TGCGCCAGCAGGAATCTCCCTAGCGGGAAAGATACGCAGTATTTT. V and J are TRBV10-1 and TRBJ2-3, with 9 bases fitting TRBD2. The CDR3 totals 15 residues. Germline V lookup: CDR1 WNHNN, CDR2 SYGVQD (reference sequence). With 6 bases clipped from V and 5 bases from J, the junction kept 9 bases outside the gene matches.

This rearrangement joins TRBV7-8 to TRBJ1-1, with D perhaps matching TRBD1 (5 bases). V dropped 7 bases and J dropped 1 base, with 13 bases sitting between them. CDR1 is SGHVS, CDR2 FQNEAQ, per germline. This CDR3 has 14 amino acids. CDR3 residues: CASNPRGGNTEAFF. The CDR3 region has the DNA TGTGCCAGCAATCCGCGGGGCGGGAACACTGAAGCTTTCTTT.

The chain links TRBV7-9 to TRBJ2-2; TRBD2 might be the D (6 bases). Germline CDR1 and CDR2: SEHNR and FQNEAQ (reference sequence). The V and J ends lost 5 bases and 4 bases respectively, with 14 bases between them. The CDR3 runs to 15 residues. The CDR3 nucleotides are TGTGCCAGCAGCCCGGAGGGAGGACCCACCGGGGAGCTGTTTTTT. This encodes CASSPEGGPTGELFF.

CDR3 in DNA: TGTGCCAGCAGCTCGGGGGAGACCCAGTACTTC. Its protein product is CASSSGETQYF. The chain employs TRBV7-9 and TRBJ2-5; the D gene is possibly TRBD2 (5 bases). CDR3 length: 11 residues. Trimming cost V 4 bases and J 5 bases, with 5 bases left between them. Looked up from germline, CDR1 is SEHNR and CDR2 is FQNEAQ (reference sequence).